One and the same sample provided the 15 T cell receptor beta chains below, sequenced in a study of blood T cell repertoires in COVID-19. The table came from immunoSEQ multiplex PCR; TCRdb's copy has only in-frame clones and leaves some out. The sample carries about 74,000 clones, roughly 86% recorded once. Sequenced sample: peripheral blood. Receptors were obtained from a man between 65 and 85 years old with acute or convalescent COVID-19.

This clone was counted a single time. The CDR3 coding sequence is TGTGCCAGCAGCCCCCGGACTAGCGGCAATGAGCAGTTCTTC. It translates to CASSPRTSGNEQFF. This rearrangement joins TRBV11-2 to TRBJ2-1, with 10 bases fitting TRBD2. The CDR3 extends over 14 amino acids. Germline assignment: CDR1 SGHAT and CDR2 FQNNGV. Losses at the gene ends were 5 bases for V and 6 bases for J; bases not matched to a gene: 4.

J is TRBJ2-5 and V is TRBV5-5; 8 positions match TRBD1. The V gene end was trimmed by 4 bases and the J gene end by 4 bases; junction bases not matched to a gene: 21. The CDR3 consists of 19 residues. Looked up from germline, CDR1 is SGHKS and CDR2 is YYEKEE (reference sequence). In DNA form, the CDR3 reads TGTGCCAGCAGCCGACAGGGGCGAGGGGCCGCGAGGAAGGGAGAGACCCAGTACTTC. This gives the protein CASSRQGRGAARKGETQYF.

The chain carries TRBV27 and TRBJ1-2; 8 positions agree with TRBD1. The CDR3 runs 13 residues. V trimming: 3 bases; J trimming: 7 bases; junction bases outside the gene matches: 4. From germline, CDR1 is MNHEY and CDR2 SMNVEV (reference sequence). This chain's CDR3 is CASSLGQAGGYTF. The DNA for the CDR3 is TGTGCCAGCAGTTTGGGACAGGCTGGTGGCTACACCTTC.

This clone was detected only a few times. CDR3 region: CASSSGQLFSPLHF. The DNA for the CDR3 is TGTGCCAGCAGCTCAGGACAGCTTTTTTCACCCCTCCACTTT. The rearrangement uses TRBV14 and TRBJ1-6, with a possible D match to TRBD1 (6 bases). V dropped 5 bases and J dropped 9 bases, with 14 bases sitting between them. This CDR3 is built from 14 residues. In germline, CDR1 is SGHDN, CDR2 FVKESK.

The genes are TRBV6-5 and TRBJ1-2, with 10 nucleotides matching TRBD1. Germline values: CDR1 MNHEY, CDR2 SVGAGI. Trimming at V came to 6 bases and at J to 8 bases, leaving 6 bases not matched to a gene. The CDR3 extends over 13 amino acids. The CDR3: CASRDDRGQGYTF. CDR3 DNA sequence: TGTGCCAGCAGAGACGACAGGGGGCAAGGCTACACCTTC.

A word on this clone: The same CDR3 can be traced to other DNA sequences in this sample. J is TRBJ2-2 and V is TRBV5-6; 8 bases fit TRBD2. Germline loops: CDR1 SGHDT, CDR2 YYEEEE. This CDR3 is 14 amino acids long. V trimming: 0 bases; J trimming: 5 bases; junction bases outside the gene matches: 0. The CDR3 sequence: CASSLAGGTGELFF. The CDR3 nucleotides read TGTGCCAGCAGCTTGGCGGGGGGGACCGGGGAGCTGTTTTTT. The whole variable domain, filled in from reference TRBV5-6 and TRBJ2-2, reads DAGVTQSPTHLIKTRGQQVTLRCSPKSGHDTVSWYQQALGQGPQFIFQYYEEEERQRGNFPDRFSGHQFPNYSSELNVNALLLGDSALYLCASSLAGGTGELFFGEGSRLTVL.

J is TRBJ2-1 and V is TRBV7-2; 12 nucleotides line up with TRBD2. Germline V gene data show CDR1 as SGHTA and CDR2 as FQGNSA. The V and J ends lost 1 base and 10 bases, in that order; junction bases with no gene match: 8. The CDR3 sequence is 16 residues long. CDR3 sequence reads: CASSLVSTSGRNEQFF. The CDR3 DNA is TGTGCCAGCAGCTTAGTTTCGACTAGCGGGAGAAACGAGCAGTTCTTC.

This clone has just one count. The V gene is TRBV2, the J gene TRBJ2-2; 9 bases map to TRBD2. Germline CDR1 is SNHLY and CDR2 is FYNNEI. The ends lost 7 bases at V and 4 bases at J; junction bases unmatched: 4. The CDR3 is made up of 14 amino acids. This CDR3 reads CASKGTSLTGELFF. In nucleotides, the CDR3 is TGTGCCAGCAAAGGGACTAGCCTCACCGGGGAGCTGTTTTTT.

The chain couples TRBV10-3 to TRBJ2-2; 9 nucleotides line up with TRBD1. Germline CDR1 reads ENHRY; CDR2 reads SYGVKD. This CDR3 has 15 amino acids. With 0 bases clipped from V and 8 bases from J, the junction kept 4 bases outside the gene matches. CDR3 amino acids: CAISESDRGLGELFF. In DNA form, the CDR3 reads TGTGCCATCAGTGAGTCGGACAGGGGATTGGGGGAGCTGTTTTTT.

This clone is a singleton in its sample. The chain employs TRBV2 and TRBJ2-5; D gene uncertain. Trimming cost V 6 bases and J 2 bases, with 10 bases left between them. Germline V gene lookup returns CDR1 SNHLY and CDR2 FYNNEI. This CDR3 spans 13 amino acids. This CDR3 is CASRREQQETQYF. The CDR3 DNA is TGTGCCAGCAGGAGAGAACAGCAAGAGACCCAGTACTTC.

The chain employs TRBV2 and TRBJ2-7, with 7 bases identical to TRBD1. The V segment lost 4 bases and the J segment 4 bases; nucleotides outside the gene matches: 7. Germline V CDR1 and CDR2: SNHLY, FYNNEI. The CDR3 length is 14 residues. CDR3 in DNA: TGTGCCAGCAGTGCAGGGACAGATCTGTACGAGCAGTACTTC. Translated, it gives CASSAGTDLYEQYF.

The chain uses TRBV2 and TRBJ2-7; 7 nucleotides agree with TRBD1. Looked up from germline, CDR1 is SNHLY and CDR2 is FYNNEI. The V segment lost 5 bases and the J segment 6 bases; nucleotides outside the gene matches: 4. This CDR3 has 12 amino acids. In DNA, the CDR3 is TGTGCCAGCAGTCTACAGGGGCCCGAGCAGTACTTC. This codes for CASSLQGPEQYF.

The sample holds one count of this clone. The chain uses TRBV27 and TRBJ2-7; D uncertain. The germline V gene has CDR1 MNHEY and CDR2 SMNVEV (reference sequence). Between the trimmed V and J ends, which lost 6 bases and 2 bases, there was a span of 17 bases. This CDR3 contains 15 residues. DNA for the CDR3: TGTGCCAGCAGATCCCCGGGTGGGTTTCCCTACGAGCAGTACTTC. It is translated as CASRSPGGFPYEQYF.

The chain uses TRBV6-5 and TRBJ1-2, with unresolved D. Germline V gene lookup returns CDR1 MNHEY and CDR2 SVGAGI. The germline V and J ends were trimmed by 6 bases and 8 bases, with 13 bases remaining between them. CDR3 size: 12 residues. The CDR3 loop reads CASRTFSGGYTF. CDR3 coding DNA: TGTGCCAGCAGGACCTTCTCGGGGGGCTACACCTTC.

The chain combines TRBV6-2 or TRBV6-3 with TRBJ1-5, with 8 nucleotides matching TRBD1. The germline CDR1 and CDR2 sequences are MNHEY and SVGEGT. The J segment lost 4 bases and the V segment lost 4 bases, leaving 3 bases of the junction unmatched. The CDR3 is made up of 14 amino acids. Here the CDR3 DNA reads TGTGCCAGCAGTTGGGACAGGCCGAATCAGCCCCAGCATTTT. Amino acid sequence: CASSWDRPNQPQHF.